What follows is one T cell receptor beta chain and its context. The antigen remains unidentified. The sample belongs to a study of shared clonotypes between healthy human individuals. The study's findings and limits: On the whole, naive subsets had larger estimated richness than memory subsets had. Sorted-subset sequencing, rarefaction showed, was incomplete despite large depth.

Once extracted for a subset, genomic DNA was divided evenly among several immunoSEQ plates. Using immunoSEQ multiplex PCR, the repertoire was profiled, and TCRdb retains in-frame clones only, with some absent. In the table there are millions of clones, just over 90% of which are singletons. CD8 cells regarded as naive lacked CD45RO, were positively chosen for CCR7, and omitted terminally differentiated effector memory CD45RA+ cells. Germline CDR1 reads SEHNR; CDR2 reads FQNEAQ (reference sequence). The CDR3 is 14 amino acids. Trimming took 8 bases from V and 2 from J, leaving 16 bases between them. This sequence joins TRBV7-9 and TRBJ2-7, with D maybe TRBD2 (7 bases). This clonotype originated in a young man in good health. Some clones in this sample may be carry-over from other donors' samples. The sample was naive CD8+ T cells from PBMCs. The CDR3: CASQSGGVTYEQYF. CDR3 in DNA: TGTGCCAGCCAGTCGGGGGGCGTTACCTACGAGCAGTACTTC. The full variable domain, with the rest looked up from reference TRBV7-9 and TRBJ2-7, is DTGVSQNPRHKITKRGQNVTFRCDPISEHNRLYWYRQTLGQGPEFLTYFQNEAQLEKSRLLSDRFSAERPKGSFSTLEIQRTEQGDSAMYLCASQSGGVTYEQYFGPGTRLTVT.